This passage covers 7 T cell receptor beta chains from one sample sequenced in a study of OX40 agonist ivuxolimab in advanced cancers. This table comes from immunoSEQ multiplex PCR, and its TCRdb copy is limited to in-frame clones, with some not included. The repertoire holds under 80,000 clones, with roughly 88% as singletons. The specimen comprised CD4+ or CD8+ T cells sorted from blood, sampled in a trial of the OX40 agonist ivuxolimab. The receptors derive from an adult with an advanced solid tumor such as melanoma, head and neck, liver or kidney cancer.

The chain carries TRBV16 and TRBJ1-2, with 8 bases identical to TRBD1. CDR1 KGHSY and CDR2 FQNENV come from the germline V gene. With V trimmed by 4 bases and J by 6 bases, 7 bases remained unmatched. The CDR3 has 14 amino acids. CDR3 residues: CASSPRGTGDGYTF. CDR3 nucleotide sequence: TGTGCCAGCAGCCCAAGGGGGACAGGCGATGGCTACACCTTC.

This clone was found once. The chain joins TRBV6-1 to TRBJ2-7; 8 bases fit TRBD1. The CDR3 is 14 amino acids. V was pared by 5 bases and J by 5 bases, with 8 bases of the junction left unmatched. CDR1 is MNHNS and CDR2 is SASEGT in the germline V gene. The CDR3 spells CASSRGQGVNEQYF. The CDR3 DNA reads as TGTGCCAGCAGTCGAGGACAGGGTGTTAACGAGCAGTACTTC.

The rearrangement links TRBV27 to TRBJ2-7, with 11 nucleotides matching TRBD2. The V gene end was trimmed by 6 bases and the J gene end by 5 bases; junction bases not matched to a gene: 6. Per the germline V gene, CDR1 is MNHEY and CDR2 is SMNVEV (reference sequence). The CDR3 is 14 residues long. CDR3 DNA sequence: TGTGCCAGCAGACTAGCGGGAGTGAGACACGAGCAGTACTTC. Translating it yields CASRLAGVRHEQYF.

The chain recombines TRBV28 with TRBJ2-7; 14 bases line up with TRBD2. J gave up 4 bases and V 5 bases, and 4 bases lay outside the gene matches. The germline V gene encodes CDR1 MDHEN and CDR2 SYDVKM. CDR3 length: 15 amino acids. The CDR3 loop reads CASSPGTSGSYEQYF. In DNA form, the CDR3 reads TGTGCCAGCAGTCCGGGGACTAGCGGGAGTTACGAGCAGTACTTC.

The V call is TRBV9, the J call TRBJ2-5; possible D gene TRBD1, 5 bases. The CDR3 contains 15 residues. The V end was cut by 5 bases, the J end by 2 bases, with 16 bases between. Germline V lookup: CDR1 SGDLS, CDR2 YYNGEE. The CDR3 region has the DNA TGTGCCAGCAGTCCACTGGGGCAGGTTCAAGAGACCCAGTACTTC. Translating it yields CASSPLGQVQETQYF.

Remarks on this clone: Sequence at one end of the junction differs from germline and may be a read error. V is TRBV6-1 and J is TRBJ2-5; no definite D call. There are 11 residues in the CDR3. Looked up from germline, CDR1 is MNHNS and CDR2 is SASEGT. CDR3 residues: CASSYQKTQYF. The CDR3 DNA reads TGTGCCAGCAGTTACCAAAAGACCCAGTACTTC.

V usage is TRBV5-1 and J usage is TRBJ2-3; the D is unclear. CDR3 length equals 13 residues. The germline V gene encodes CDR1 SGHRS and CDR2 YFSETQ. V was trimmed by 4 bases and J by 2 bases, leaving 8 bases between them. The DNA of the CDR3 is TGCGCCAGCAGCCCCGTGTCCACAGATACGCAGTATTTT. This translates into CASSPVSTDTQYF.